A selection of T cell receptor beta chains follows, all from one sample in a study of blood T cell repertoires in COVID-19. Repertoires were generated with immunoSEQ multiplex PCR, while TCRdb's copy carries only in-frame clones and drops some. The data show 110,000 or so clones, around 89% seen once. Sequenced input: peripheral blood. Receptor source: a human donor with acute or convalescent COVID-19. The donor label of this sample is uncertain. Each CDR3 is given with its conserved first and last residue. Clone size is not always given. Where it is, it says once, few, many or a class for expanded clones.

TRBV4-2	TRBJ1-5	.	CASSQDRWGQPQHF
TRBV2	TRBJ1-3	.	CASSEAGADTIYF
TRBV7-9	TRBJ2-5	.	CASSPWGLVETQYF
TRBV28	TRBJ1-4	.	CASLGEKLFF
TRBV9	TRBJ2-2	once	CASSGPWTGYTGELFF
TRBV28	TRBJ1-2	.	CASSMDSATLSRRYTF
TRBV7-6	TRBJ2-3	.	CASSRTSGGRGDTQYF
TRBV7-2	TRBJ1-4	.	CASSKGWQGGNEKLFF
TRBV19	TRBJ1-2	.	CASRVSGFGGYTF
TRBV18	TRBJ1-1	.	CASSPSGGKNTEAFF
TRBV3-1/TRBV3-2	TRBJ2-2	.	CASSQDRDSGELFF
TRBV24-1	TRBJ1-4	.	CATSEDGQGRNEKLFF
TRBV19	TRBJ1-1	.	CASRTDRLTNTEAFF
TRBV5-1	TRBJ2-2	.	CASRTPYTGELFF
TRBV29-1	TRBJ2-1	.	CSVEIAGVEGEQFF
TRBV3-1/TRBV3-2	TRBJ1-5	.	CASSQLARGSPHQPQHF
TRBV4-2	TRBJ2-3	.	CASSPDPPLAARLDTQYF
TRBV28	TRBJ1-3	.	CASRNRDLPGNTIYF
TRBV19	TRBJ2-3	.	CASTSSPGALTDTQYF
TRBV7-9	TRBJ1-1	once	CASSLRIDTTGNTEAFF
TRBV28	TRBJ1-1	once	CASSYPGVAFF
TRBV27	TRBJ1-2	.	CASSYGQRQGSTYGYTF
TRBV27	TRBJ2-7	few	CASRGSGRRGQYF